The T cell receptor (beta chain) under discussion was sequenced for a study of early T cells in non-severe SARS-CoV-2 infection. Across the whole study: Chains were unpaired, as sequencing was done on bulk RNA from unsorted whole blood. Notes on the study in general: VDJdb matching, biased toward anti-spike CD8 responses, missed private and CD4 specificities.

Turning to this clonotype: The antigen remains unidentified.

CDR1 MGHDK and CDR2 SYGVNS come from the germline V gene. The CDR3 extends over 14 amino acids. The ends lost 4 bases at V and 8 bases at J; junction bases unmatched: 10. Unique molecular identifiers were affixed to single, distinct cDNA molecules. Each CDR3 protein gets one entry after TCRdb re-called the 5' RACE reads with MiXCR. The sample has some 40,000 distinct CDR3 sequences; 9% to 15% are singletons. Material for sequencing was whole blood. This chain joins TRBV25-1 and TRBJ1-1; 7 bases line up with TRBD1. This clonotype was sampled from an adult who was a healthcare worker with PCR-confirmed SARS-CoV-2 infection or an uninfected control (not recorded which). As DNA, the CDR3 is TGTGCCAGCAGTGTTACAGGGGTCATGTCGGAAGCTTTCTTT. Translating gives CASSVTGVMSEAFF.